These T cell receptor beta chains were read from a single sample in a study of T cell clones after liver transplantation. Using immunoSEQ multiplex PCR, the repertoire was profiled, and TCRdb retains in-frame clones only, with some absent. The table has over 70,000 clones, 75% to 85% seen once; the top ten hold about 0.79%. Source: CD4+ T cells from blood, taken 12 months after liver transplant. The receptor set was obtained from a human patient who received a liver transplant. These T cells may partly come from the graft donor. Both conserved end residues are part of each CDR3. The order of the fields is D gene, V gene, clone size, J gene, CDR3 protein, CDR3 DNA. The D gene is left open where the match is weak. The listing skips clone size in some rows; elsewhere it reads once, few, many or a size class.

TRBD1	TRBV5-8	NA	TRBJ2-5	CASSSGAGDSDQETQYF	TGTGCCAGCAGCTCTGGGGCCGGGGACAGCGATCAAGAGACCCAGTACTTC
NA	TRBV6-5	NA	TRBJ2-2	CATLDSVRATGELFF	TGTGCCACCCTTGACTCGGTCCGGGCCACCGGGGAGCTGTTTTTT
TRBD1	TRBV5-1	NA	TRBJ1-4	CASSNGQGEELFF	TGCGCCAGCAGCAACGGACAGGGGGAAGAACTGTTTTTT
TRBD2	TRBV4-3	NA	TRBJ2-5	CASSQFSGSGETQYF	TGCGCCAGCAGCCAATTTAGCGGGAGCGGGGAGACCCAGTACTTC
NA	TRBV21-1	NA	TRBJ2-7	CASNRPYYYEQYF	TGTGCCAGCAATCGTCCCTACTACTACGAGCAGTACTTC
TRBD1	TRBV27	NA	TRBJ2-5	CASSPEDRRETQYF	TGTGCCAGCAGTCCCGAGGACAGGAGAGAGACCCAGTACTTC
NA	TRBV19	few	TRBJ1-2	CASSTRPANYGYTF	TGTGCCAGTAGTACCCGGCCCGCTAACTATGGCTACACCTTC
NA	TRBV7-2	many	TRBJ1-5	CASSSPGVGDNQPQHF	TGTGCCAGCAGCTCCCCGGGGGTCGGAGACAATCAGCCCCAGCATTTT
TRBD1	TRBV5-1	NA	TRBJ2-5	CASARDSQQETQYF	TGCGCCAGCGCCAGGGACAGCCAACAAGAGACCCAGTACTTC
NA	TRBV6-1	once	TRBJ2-5	CASTRERETQYF	TGTGCCAGCACGAGGGAGCGGGAGACCCAGTACTTC
NA	TRBV1	NA	TRBJ1-5	CTSSRRTLNSNQPQHF	TGCACCAGCAGCAGGAGGACCCTTAATAGCAATCAGCCCCAGCATTTT
TRBD2	TRBV5-1	NA	TRBJ2-3	CASTTSGKADTQYF	TGCGCCAGCACGACTAGCGGGAAGGCAGATACGCAGTATTTT
TRBD2	TRBV18	NA	TRBJ2-1	CASSPGTSERNEQFF	TGTGCCAGCTCCCCGGGGACTAGCGAACGCAATGAGCAGTTCTTC
NA	TRBV27	NA	TRBJ2-1	CASKQSSATYNEQFF	TGTGCCTCAAAGCAATCTAGCGCTACATACAATGAGCAGTTCTTC
NA	TRBV7-9	NA	TRBJ1-3	CASSHNTGYRNTIYF	TGTGCCAGCAGCCATAATACAGGGTATAGAAACACCATATATTTT
NA	TRBV7-3	NA	TRBJ2-3	CASSLQGFDTQYF	TGTGCCAGCAGCTTACAGGGTTTCGATACGCAGTATTTT
NA	TRBV7-2	NA	TRBJ2-7	CASSSSYVDYEQYF	TGTGCCAGCAGCTCGAGTTATGTGGACTACGAGCAGTACTTC
NA	TRBV5-1	NA	TRBJ2-3	CASSLDPATGPNTQYF	TGCGCCAGCAGCTTGGACCCTGCTACGGGCCCAAATACGCAGTATTTT
TRBD2	TRBV27	NA	TRBJ2-1	CASGDGGGAGYEQFF	TGTGCCAGCGGCGATGGCGGGGGGGCCGGTTATGAGCAGTTCTTC
NA	TRBV7-9	NA	TRBJ1-4	CASSLHSSNEKLFF	TGTGCCAGCAGCTTACACAGCTCTAATGAAAAACTGTTTTTT
NA	TRBV4-2	NA	TRBJ2-3	CASSQALLRGPDTQYF	TGTGCCAGCAGCCAAGCCCTTCTGCGGGGGCCAGATACGCAGTATTTT
NA	TRBV4-2	NA	TRBJ1-2	CASSLLQPSSGGYTF	TGTGCCAGCAGCTTACTACAACCGAGTTCTGGAGGCTACACCTTC
NA	TRBV18	few	TRBJ1-2	CASSHGAVEGYTF	TGTGCCAGCTCCCACGGGGCAGTTGAGGGCTACACCTTC
NA	TRBV28	NA	TRBJ1-2	CASITPRGAGYGYTF	TGTGCCAGCATCACTCCGCGGGGTGCCGGCTATGGCTACACCTTC
NA	TRBV13	NA	TRBJ2-7	CASSRSGTVPYEQYF	TGTGCCAGCAGCAGATCCGGGACTGTCCCCTACGAGCAGTACTTC
NA	TRBV18	NA	TRBJ1-1	CASSPGGNTEAFF	TGTGCCAGCTCACCAGGGGGGAACACTGAAGCTTTCTTT
TRBD2	TRBV11-3	NA	TRBJ2-2	CASSLEPFSGINTGELFF	TGTGCCAGCAGCTTAGAGCCCTTTAGCGGGATTAACACCGGGGAGCTGTTTTTT
NA	TRBV6-1	NA	TRBJ2-2	CATYKGRVGELFF	TGTGCCACCTACAAGGGACGAGTCGGGGAGCTGTTTTTT
NA	TRBV27	NA	TRBJ1-1	CASTSRTGLNTEAFF	TGTGCCAGCACCTCTAGAACAGGGCTGAACACTGAAGCTTTCTTT
NA	TRBV30	NA	TRBJ1-4	CALLGGEKLFF	TGTGCCTTGCTAGGGGGGGAAAAACTGTTTTTT
NA	TRBV28	NA	TRBJ1-2	CASSQIGYTF	TGTGCCAGCAGTCAGATTGGCTACACCTTC
NA	TRBV18	NA	TRBJ2-7	CASSPGTSYEQYF	TGTGCCAGCTCACCAGGGACTTCCTACGAGCAGTACTTC
NA	TRBV27	NA	TRBJ2-7	CASSENRQSYEQYF	TGTGCCAGCAGTGAGAACAGACAGTCCTACGAGCAGTACTTC
NA	TRBV20-1	NA	TRBJ2-7	CSAEGAREQYF	TGCAGTGCGGAGGGGGCGAGGGAGCAGTACTTC
TRBD2	TRBV28	NA	TRBJ2-2	CASSLYPRGATGELFF	TGTGCCAGCAGTTTATACCCGCGGGGGGCGACCGGGGAGCTGTTTTTT
NA	TRBV11-2	NA	TRBJ2-4	CASSIWTANIQYF	TGTGCCAGCAGCATATGGACGGCAAACATTCAGTACTTC
TRBD1	TRBV28	NA	TRBJ1-4	CASSSQTGPNEKLFF	TGTGCCAGCAGTTCGCAGACAGGGCCGAATGAAAAACTGTTTTTT
TRBD2	TRBV5-4	NA	TRBJ2-5	CASSLKAGGGETQYF	TGTGCCAGCAGCTTGAAAGCGGGAGGGGGAGAGACCCAGTACTTC
NA	TRBV7-2	few	TRBJ1-1	CASSPRDPLSYTEAFF	TGTGCCAGCAGCCCGCGGGACCCCCTCAGCTACACTGAAGCTTTCTTT
NA	TRBV2	NA	TRBJ2-5	CASTTSGTWVVETQYF	TGTGCCAGCACCACGTCTGGGACTTGGGTGGTGGAGACCCAGTACTTC
NA	TRBV28	NA	TRBJ1-5	CASSLQQGPNQPQHF	TGTGCCAGCAGTTTACAACAGGGTCCCAATCAGCCCCAGCATTTT
TRBD2	TRBV18	NA	TRBJ2-3	CASSPSVGRADTQYF	TGTGCCAGCTCACCAAGCGTCGGGAGGGCAGATACGCAGTATTTT
TRBD1	TRBV19	NA	TRBJ1-2	CASSTGQGYYGYTF	TGTGCCAGTAGTACCGGACAGGGTTACTATGGCTACACCTTC
TRBD1	TRBV4-1	NA	TRBJ1-1	CASSQGRFLSGQPNTEAFF	TGCGCCAGCAGCCAAGGACGCTTCCTCTCGGGACAGCCGAACACTGAAGCTTTCTTT
NA	TRBV6-1	NA	TRBJ2-7	CASRVQASTYEQYF	TGTGCCAGCAGGGTACAGGCTTCCACCTACGAGCAGTACTTC
NA	TRBV4-1	NA	TRBJ2-3	CASSPGANTDTQYF	TGCGCCAGCAGCCCTGGGGCTAACACAGATACGCAGTATTTT
NA	TRBV28	NA	TRBJ1-1	CASSLNYRGGEDRTEAFF	TGTGCCAGCAGTTTAAATTATAGGGGGGGCGAGGATCGAACTGAAGCTTTCTTT
TRBD2	TRBV9	NA	TRBJ2-3	CASSVAHLAGGPPDTQYF	TGTGCCAGCAGCGTAGCCCACCTAGCGGGAGGGCCGCCAGATACGCAGTATTTT
TRBD1	TRBV7-2	NA	TRBJ2-7	CASSSPGTGAYEQYF	TGTGCCAGCAGCTCGCCCGGGACAGGGGCCTACGAGCAGTACTTC
NA	TRBV5-1	NA	TRBJ2-6	CASSSREYTGANVLTF	TGCGCCAGCAGCTCGAGGGAATACACTGGGGCCAACGTCCTGACTTTC
TRBD1	TRBV6-5	NA	TRBJ2-1	CASSYSPGQGYEQFF	TGTGCCAGCAGTTACTCTCCGGGACAGGGTTATGAGCAGTTCTTC
NA	TRBV6-1	few	TRBJ2-7	CASSEGWSRGLKYEQYF	TGTGCCAGCAGTGAAGGGTGGTCCAGGGGCCTAAAGTACGAGCAGTACTTC
TRBD1	TRBV10-2	few	TRBJ1-2	CASSEARGLGYGYTF	TGCGCCAGCAGTGAGGCCAGGGGGCTGGGCTATGGCTACACCTTC
TRBD1	TRBV18	few	TRBJ1-3	CASSPTGELDTIYF	TGTGCCAGCTCACCGACAGGGGAGTTGGACACCATATATTTT
NA	TRBV19	NA	TRBJ1-2	CASSIDRGRSGYTF	TGTGCCAGTAGTATAGATCGGGGGCGCTCTGGCTACACCTTC
TRBD2	TRBV5-1	NA	TRBJ2-5	CASSLERASGQETQYF	TGCGCCAGCAGCTTGGAGCGAGCTAGCGGCCAAGAGACCCAGTACTTC
TRBD1	TRBV6-1	NA	TRBJ2-7	CASSEARGPSYEQYF	TGTGCCAGCAGTGAAGCGAGGGGGCCATCCTACGAGCAGTACTTC